This record covers a single T cell receptor beta chain. The sample comes from a study of blood T cell repertoires in COVID-19. TCRdb keeps only in-frame clones here, not all; method: immunoSEQ multiplex PCR. The profile shows 40,000 to 50,000 clones, approximately 90% of them singletons. The CDR3 is made up of 14 amino acids. CDR1 and CDR2 from the germline V gene are LNHDA and SQIVND (reference sequence). Germline trimming cut 6 bases from V and 4 bases from J; bases unmatched to any gene: 6. This TCR came from a human donor in a cohort sampled during active COVID-19. Specimen: peripheral blood. V and J are TRBV19 and TRBJ1-2; 9 nucleotides match TRBD1. The CDR3 DNA reads TGTGCCAGTAGAGCGGGACAGGGACGCTATGGCTACACCTTC. Encoded protein: CASRAGQGRYGYTF.